A selection of T cell receptor beta chains follows, all from one sample in a study of beta chain features in type 1 diabetes. TCRdb keeps only in-frame clones here, not all; method: immunoSEQ multiplex PCR. The repertoire holds 500,000 to 700,000 clones, with about 16% as singletons. The source material was naive CD4+ T cells from blood. All receptors derive from a man younger than 35 in good health. Both conserved end residues are part of each CDR3. Fields, in order: CDR3 protein, CDR3 DNA, clone size, J gene, V gene, D gene. The D gene is left open where the match is weak. The size field is filled for only some rows; it gives once, few, many or a size class.

CDR3: CASSSSGLAKNIQYF
DNA: TGTGCCAGCAGTTCGTCAGGCTTAGCCAAAAACATTCAGTACTTC
size: -
J: TRBJ2-4
V: TRBV28
D: -

CDR3: CASSQRPKSNQPQHF
DNA: TGCGCCAGCAGCCAAAGGCCAAAAAGCAATCAGCCCCAGCATTTT
size: -
J: TRBJ1-5
V: TRBV4-1
D: -

CDR3: CATRTVAGGTKTQYF
DNA: TGTGCCACCAGAACAGTAGCGGGGGGCACCAAGACCCAGTACTTC
size: few
J: TRBJ2-5
V: TRBV15
D: TRBD2

CDR3: CSVEGAGLFTGELFF
DNA: TGCAGCGTTGAAGGGGCTGGGCTCTTCACCGGGGAGCTGTTTTTT
size: -
J: TRBJ2-2
V: TRBV29-1
D: -

CDR3: CASSFGGAKNIQYF
DNA: TGTGCCAGCAGTTTCGGCGGGGCCAAAAACATTCAGTACTTC
size: -
J: TRBJ2-4
V: TRBV28
D: -

CDR3: CASSPGRGYTF
DNA: TGTGCCAGCAGCCCAGGGAGAGGCTACACCTTC
size: many
J: TRBJ1-2
V: TRBV14
D: -

CDR3: CASSLNQAANTEAFF
DNA: TGCGCCAGCAGCTTGAACCAGGCAGCGAACACTGAAGCTTTCTTT
size: few
J: TRBJ1-1
V: TRBV5-1
D: -

CDR3: CSGDGNGKLFF
DNA: TGCAGTGGGGACGGTAACGGAAAACTGTTTTTT
size: -
J: TRBJ1-4
V: TRBV20-1
D: -

CDR3: CASSVVGGAGTDTQYF
DNA: TGTGCCAGCAGCGTAGTTGGCGGCGCGGGTACAGATACGCAGTATTTT
size: -
J: TRBJ2-3
V: TRBV9
D: -

CDR3: CASSTPGVLGQPQHF
DNA: TGTGCCAGCAGTACCCCCGGGGTCTTAGGTCAGCCCCAGCATTTT
size: -
J: TRBJ1-5
V: TRBV28
D: -

CDR3: CASSPGTGWGYTF
DNA: TGTGCCAGCAGCCCCGGGACAGGGTGGGGCTACACCTTC
size: few
J: TRBJ1-2
V: TRBV7-9
D: TRBD1

CDR3: CAGTGSGGYTF
DNA: TGTGCCGGGACAGGGAGCGGGGGCTACACCTTC
size: -
J: TRBJ1-2
V: TRBV28
D: TRBD1

CDR3: CASSGPGLAVQETQYF
DNA: TGTGCCAGCAGCGGACCGGGACTAGCGGTCCAAGAGACCCAGTACTTC
size: -
J: TRBJ2-5
V: TRBV5-6
D: TRBD2

CDR3: CASSPGTGGLGEQFF
DNA: TGTGCCAGCAGCCCCGGGACAGGGGGCCTTGGTGAGCAGTTCTTC
size: -
J: TRBJ2-1
V: TRBV7-3
D: TRBD1

CDR3: CASSSWARTPYEQYF
DNA: TGTGCCAGCAGCTCATGGGCCCGGACCCCCTACGAGCAGTACTTC
size: -
J: TRBJ2-7
V: TRBV28
D: -

CDR3: CASNPGTRDHTQYF
DNA: TGTGCCAGCAATCCGGGGACTAGGGACCATACGCAGTATTTT
size: few
J: TRBJ2-3
V: TRBV27
D: TRBD2

CDR3: CASSLVGQGLRPQHF
DNA: TGTGCCAGCAGCTTAGTAGGACAGGGACTACGGCCCCAGCATTTT
size: -
J: TRBJ1-5
V: TRBV7-2
D: TRBD1

CDR3: CASSLNQGKTYNSPLHF
DNA: TGTGCCAGCAGCCTTAACCAGGGCAAGACCTATAATTCACCCCTCCACTTT
size: -
J: TRBJ1-6
V: TRBV11-2
D: -

CDR3: CASSSSGDRTDTQYF
DNA: TGTGCCAGCAGTTCATCGGGAGATAGGACAGATACGCAGTATTTT
size: -
J: TRBJ2-3
V: TRBV6-5
D: -

CDR3: CASSSRDRDTGELFF
DNA: TGTGCCAGCAGCTCCCGGGACAGGGACACCGGGGAGCTGTTTTTT
size: few
J: TRBJ2-2
V: TRBV4-2
D: TRBD1

CDR3: CASSQSSGGARTDTQYF
DNA: TGTGCCAGCAGCCAATCTAGCGGGGGGGCGCGCACAGATACGCAGTATTTT
size: few
J: TRBJ2-3
V: TRBV4-2
D: TRBD2

CDR3: CASSLGGTSGTKETQYF
DNA: TGCGCCAGCAGTCTGGGCGGGACTAGCGGAACAAAAGAGACCCAGTACTTC
size: -
J: TRBJ2-5
V: TRBV5-1
D: TRBD2

CDR3: CASSLPLGRGDGYTF
DNA: TGTGCCAGCAGTTTACCCTTGGGCAGGGGAGATGGCTACACCTTC
size: few
J: TRBJ1-2
V: TRBV28
D: -

CDR3: CASSLGQYQETQYF
DNA: TGCGCCAGCAGCTTGGGACAGTACCAAGAGACCCAGTACTTC
size: few
J: TRBJ2-5
V: TRBV5-1
D: -

CDR3: CASSPSGRGYEQYF
DNA: TGTGCCAGCAGCCCAAGCGGGAGGGGCTACGAGCAGTACTTC
size: -
J: TRBJ2-7
V: TRBV7-3
D: TRBD2

CDR3: CASSYVGRLFYEQYF
DNA: TGTGCCAGTAGTTATGTGGGCAGGCTATTTTACGAGCAGTACTTC
size: -
J: TRBJ2-7
V: TRBV6-5
D: -

CDR3: CASSLGIPPDTQYF
DNA: TGTGCCAGCAGTCTGGGGATACCCCCTGATACGCAGTATTTT
size: few
J: TRBJ2-3
V: TRBV6-1
D: -

CDR3: CASSQLFGGLNTEAFF
DNA: TGTGCCAGCAGCCAACTCTTTGGGGGACTGAACACTGAAGCTTTCTTT
size: -
J: TRBJ1-1
V: TRBV4-2
D: -

CDR3: CASGLGLATSNEQFF
DNA: TGTGCTAGTGGTTTGGGACTAGCGACTTCCAATGAGCAGTTCTTC
size: -
J: TRBJ2-1
V: TRBV12-5
D: TRBD2

CDR3: CASNKGNTEAFF
DNA: TGTGCCAGCAATAAGGGGAACACTGAAGCTTTCTTT
size: few
J: TRBJ1-1
V: TRBV2
D: -

CDR3: CASSVTQGKETQYF
DNA: TGTGCCAGCAGTGTTACCCAGGGGAAAGAGACCCAGTACTTC
size: few
J: TRBJ2-5
V: TRBV2
D: -

CDR3: CASSPTPSSDTQYF
DNA: TGTGCCAGCTCACCAACTCCCAGTTCGGATACGCAGTATTTT
size: few
J: TRBJ2-3
V: TRBV18
D: -